The 14 T cell receptor beta chains listed next were all sequenced from one sample in a study of CD8 T cells in ankylosing spondylitis. TCRdb re-derived calls from the 5' RACE reads in MiXCR, one entry per CDR3 protein. The sample holds over 75,000 distinct CDR3 sequences, roughly 9.6% seen once. Specimen: blood, either unsorted or a sorted T cell fraction (not recorded which). The receptors were sampled from a male donor with ankylosing spondylitis or in good health (not recorded which).

This clonotype showed up many times. This rearrangement joins TRBV3-1 to TRBJ2-5; no reliable D call. Germline assignment: CDR1 LGHDT and CDR2 YNNKEL (reference sequence). Trimming removed 1 base from V and 5 bases from J, with 5 bases in between. The CDR3 is 12 amino acids. CDR3 DNA sequence: TGTGCCAGCAGCCAAGGGGCCGAGACCCAGTACTTC. This codes for CASSQGAETQYF.

This clonotype was counted ten times or more. The J gene is TRBJ1-2, the V gene TRBV27; TRBD1 aligns across 10 bases. The CDR3 is 16 residues long. After removal of 4 bases from V and 3 bases from J, the junction contained 8 bases not matched to a gene. Germline V gives CDR1 MNHEY, CDR2 SMNVEV (reference sequence). The CDR3 region has the DNA TGTGCCAGCAGTTGGGCCGACAGGGGGCTTTACTATGGCTACACCTTC. Protein: CASSWADRGLYYGYTF.

This clonotype was recorded only once. V is TRBV9 and J is TRBJ2-3; the match to TRBD1 covers 11 bases. V lost 3 bases, J lost 2 bases, and 5 bases stayed unmatched. Germline-derived CDR1 and CDR2 are SGDLS and YYNGEE. This CDR3 is 16 amino acids long. CDR3 in DNA: TGTGCCAGCAGCGGGACAGGGGGCCTATTCACAGATACGCAGTATTTT. As protein: CASSGTGGLFTDTQYF. Supplemented by reference TRBV9 and TRBJ2-3, the full variable domain reads DSGVTQTPKHLITATGQRVTLRCSPRSGDLSVYWYQQSLDQGLQFLIQYYNGEERAKGNILERFSAQQFPDLHSELNLSSLELGDSALYFCASSGTGGLFTDTQYFGPGTRLTVL.

The chain carries TRBV12-3 or TRBV12-4 and TRBJ2-1; no reliable D call. With 3 bases removed from V and 12 bases from J, the gap between germline ends came to 12 bases. This CDR3 has 12 residues. The CDR3 DNA sequence: TGTGCCAGCAGTTTTATCCTGGGATGGCAGTTCTTC. Its protein product is CASSFILGWQFF.

The table lists this clonotype with many counts. The rearrangement links TRBV5-1 to TRBJ2-1, with 10 nucleotides matching TRBD1. The CDR3 is 16 residues long. The germline gives CDR1 SGHRS, CDR2 YFSETQ. Trimming cost V 5 bases and J 2 bases; bases outside gene matches: 7. CDR3 sequence: CASRSTGTGAYNEQFF. The CDR3 DNA sequence: TGCGCCAGCAGATCCACCGGGACAGGGGCCTACAATGAGCAGTTCTTC.

V usage is TRBV6-1 and J usage is TRBJ2-5; 8 nucleotides align to TRBD2. CDR3 length: 16 amino acids. CDR1 is MNHNS and CDR2 is SASEGT in the germline V gene. V lost 7 bases and J lost 2; bases outside the gene matches: 12. In DNA form, the CDR3 reads TGTGCCAGCACCCCTTTTGGGGCGGGGGGTCAAGAGACCCAGTACTTC. It translates to CASTPFGAGGQETQYF.

The sample holds many counts of this clonotype. The chain uses TRBV20-1 and TRBJ1-2; D possibly corresponds to TRBD1 (5 bases). The V end lost 1 base, the J end lost 1 base, and 16 bases lay between the germline ends. In germline, CDR1 is DFQATT, CDR2 SNEGSKA (reference sequence). The CDR3 extends over 16 amino acids. In DNA, the CDR3 is TGCAGTGCTAGAGGGACCGGGACCAGCGGTAACTATGGCTACACCTTC. This encodes CSARGTGTSGNYGYTF.

This clonotype has ten or more counts. V and J are TRBV27 and TRBJ2-7; 8 positions agree with TRBD2. The trim removed 9 bases at V and 2 bases at J, leaving 15 bases unmatched. The CDR3 runs to 16 residues. Germline V gene lookup returns CDR1 MNHEY and CDR2 SMNVEV (reference sequence). CDR3 region: CASQTSGLIIPYEQYF. As DNA, the CDR3 is TGTGCCAGTCAAACTAGCGGCCTAATAATCCCCTACGAGCAGTACTTC.

This clonotype was seen at least ten times. The chain recombines TRBV7-2 with TRBJ1-5, with TRBD1 matching 8 bases. Germline V gene lookup returns CDR1 SGHTA and CDR2 FQGNSA. The CDR3 extends over 16 amino acids. The junction had 7 bases not matched to a gene; V was cut back by 1 base and J by 5 bases. In DNA, the CDR3 is TGTGCCAGCAGCTTAGGTGGACAGGGTAGTGATCAGCCCCAGCATTTT. Translating it yields CASSLGGQGSDQPQHF.

This clonotype came up many times. The chain joins TRBV12-3 or TRBV12-4 to TRBJ2-5, with TRBD2 identical over 11 bases. V lost 5 bases and J lost 8; bases outside the gene matches: 13. The length of the CDR3 is 16 residues. CDR3 amino acids: CASSRPTTSGIPTQYF. As DNA, the CDR3 is TGTGCCAGCAGTAGGCCGACGACTAGCGGGATACCAACCCAGTACTTC.

This clonotype was found many times. The J gene is TRBJ2-7, the V gene TRBV28; 7 bases fit TRBD1. CDR1 is MDHEN and CDR2 is SYDVKM in the germline V gene. The CDR3 contains 15 residues. Trimming cost V 2 bases and J 1 base; bases outside gene matches: 5. The CDR3, as DNA: TGTGCCAGCAGTTTACCCCCGGGACAGTCCTACGAGCAGTACTTC. As protein: CASSLPPGQSYEQYF.

This clonotype appeared many times. The gene calls are TRBV7-1 and TRBJ1-6; TRBD1 is a possible D gene (5 bases). TRBV7-1 is an open reading frame, and its role is uncertain. V dropped 6 bases and J dropped 2 bases, with 14 bases sitting between them. There are 16 residues in the CDR3. This chain's CDR3 is CASRPARGTYNSPLHF. CDR3 in DNA: TGTGCCAGCAGACCAGCCCGGGGGACCTATAATTCACCCCTCCACTTT.

This clonotype has ten or more counts. CDR3 sequence: CSVRTDIGNTIYF. CDR3 bases: TGCAGCGTACGGACAGATATTGGAAACACCATATATTTT. This sequence joins TRBV29-1 and TRBJ1-3; D possibly corresponds to TRBD1 (6 bases). The CDR3 totals 13 residues. V was clipped by 6 bases and J by 3 bases, with 12 bases between them. Germline-derived CDR1 and CDR2 are SQVTM and ANQGSEA.

This clonotype was seen many times. V usage is TRBV5-1 and J usage is TRBJ2-3; D possibly corresponds to TRBD2 (5 bases). The CDR3 loop spans 12 amino acids. V lost 3 bases, J lost 6 bases, and 8 bases lay in between. Germline V gene sequence: CDR1 SGHRS, CDR2 YFSETQ. This chain's CDR3 is CASSSSQDTQYF. Here the CDR3 DNA reads TGCGCCAGCAGCTCTAGCCAGGATACGCAGTATTTT.